Each of the 25 T cell receptor beta chains below was sequenced from the same sample in a study of blood T cell repertoires in COVID-19. The method was immunoSEQ multiplex PCR; TCRdb's version includes in-frame clones alone and lacks a portion of them. This table holds 110,000 or so clones, around four fifths found once. The sequenced material came from peripheral blood. These TCRs come from a woman aged 60 to 75 with acute or convalescent COVID-19.

This rearrangement joins TRBV2 to TRBJ1-4; possibly TRBD1 for D (6 bases). Germline-derived CDR1 and CDR2 are SNHLY and FYNNEI. V was cut by 10 bases and J by 11 bases, with 20 bases left in between. This CDR3 has 13 residues. The CDR3 sequence: CAIRRDIGEKLFF. CDR3 DNA: TGTGCCATCAGGAGGGACATTGGCGAGAAACTGTTTTTT.

The chain is built from TRBV5-5 and TRBJ1-1, with D maybe TRBD1 (6 bases). There are 13 residues in the CDR3. The V and J ends lost 2 bases and 5 bases respectively, with 10 bases between them. The germline CDR1 and CDR2 sequences are SGHKS and YYEKEE (reference sequence). The CDR3 bases are TGTGCCAGCAGCTTTACAGGGAAAACTGAAGCTTTCTTT. It encodes CASSFTGKTEAFF.

The chain has TRBV19 and TRBJ1-3, with D unclear. The CDR3 runs to 14 residues. Per the germline V gene, CDR1 is LNHDA and CDR2 is SQIVND (reference sequence). The ends were cut back, 10 bases at V and 2 bases at J, with 15 bases in the middle. The CDR3 sequence: CATTEQLPGNTIYF. The CDR3, as DNA: TGTGCCACCACAGAACAGTTACCTGGAAACACCATATATTTT. The full variable domain, rest sourced from reference TRBV19 and TRBJ1-3, is DGGITQSPKYLFRKEGQNVTLSCEQNLNHDAMYWYRQDPGQGLRLIYYSQIVNDFQKGDIAEGYSVSREKKESFPLTVTSAQKNPTAFYLCATTEQLPGNTIYFGEGSWLTVV.

V usage is TRBV4-1 and J usage is TRBJ2-2; 7 nucleotides align to TRBD1. The CDR3 covers 16 residues. V gave up 1 base and J gave up 4 bases; unmatched junction bases: 6. Germline CDR1 is MGHRA and CDR2 is YSYEKL. CDR3 sequence: CASSQVPGQPTGELFF. The CDR3 nucleotides read TGCGCCAGCAGCCAAGTGCCGGGACAGCCCACCGGGGAGCTGTTTTTT.

The chain is built from TRBV12-5 and TRBJ1-4; D might be TRBD1 (5 bases). In germline, CDR1 is LGHNT, CDR2 FRNRAP. CDR3 length equals 15 residues. V dropped 4 bases and J dropped 7 bases, with 16 bases sitting between them. The CDR3 region has the DNA TGTGCTAGTGGTTCCACGCAGGGAGGGGTTGAAAAACTGTTTTTT. Translated: CASGSTQGGVEKLFF.

The V and J genes are TRBV5-1 and TRBJ1-1; D not resolved. Trimming pared 0 bases from V and 1 base from J, leaving 10 bases between. Germline-derived CDR1 and CDR2 are SGHRS and YFSETQ. This CDR3 has 15 residues. CDR3 residues: CASSLVGDPNTEAFF. The DNA of the CDR3 is TGCGCCAGCAGCTTGGTGGGCGACCCGAACACTGAAGCTTTCTTT.

This rearrangement joins TRBV18 to TRBJ2-1; 9 bases fit TRBD2. The CDR3 has 15 amino acids. Germline trimming cut 3 bases from V and 5 bases from J; bases unmatched to any gene: 5. Per the germline V gene, CDR1 is KGHSH and CDR2 is LQKENI. The CDR3 region is CASSPKLAGDNEQFF. The DNA for the CDR3 is TGTGCCAGCTCACCTAAACTAGCGGGTGACAATGAGCAGTTCTTC. The whole variable domain, remainder taken from reference TRBV18 and TRBJ2-1, is NAGVMQNPRHLVRRRGQEARLRCSPMKGHSHVYWYRQLPEEGLKFMVYLQKENIIDESGMPKERFSAEFPKEGPSILRIQQVVRGDSAAYFCASSPKLAGDNEQFFGPGTRLTVL.

This chain links TRBV7-6 with TRBJ2-7; 7 nucleotides agree with TRBD2. Germline loops: CDR1 SGHVS, CDR2 FNYEAQ. The CDR3 loop spans 15 amino acids. With 1 base clipped from V and 5 bases from J, the junction kept 8 bases outside the gene matches. The CDR3 bases are TGTGCCAGCAGCTTAGTGGGGGGAGGGCCTGACGAGCAGTACTTC. Protein sequence: CASSLVGGGPDEQYF.

A single count supports this clone. The chain is built from TRBV14 and TRBJ1-2; 9 nucleotides match TRBD1. CDR1 is SGHDN, CDR2 FVKESK, per germline. V lost 4 bases and J lost 0; bases outside the gene matches: 6. The CDR3 totals 16 residues. The CDR3 nucleotides read TGTGCCAGCAGCCCACAGGGGGCTGGAGCTAACTATGGCTACACCTTC. Amino acid sequence: CASSPQGAGANYGYTF.

The V gene is TRBV6-2 or TRBV6-3, the J gene TRBJ1-2; the match to TRBD1 covers 7 bases. This CDR3 region has 13 residues. Losses at the gene ends were 5 bases for V and 5 bases for J; bases not matched to a gene: 5. The germline CDR1 and CDR2 sequences are MNHEY and SVGEGT. The CDR3 is CASSIDRVYGYTF. As DNA, the CDR3 is TGTGCCAGCAGTATTGACAGGGTTTATGGCTACACCTTC.

The chain carries TRBV11-2 and TRBJ1-1; maybe TRBD1 (5 bases). CDR3 length: 14 residues. V lost 3 bases and J 5 bases, leaving 13 bases between the germline ends. The germline CDR1 and CDR2 sequences are SGHAT and FQNNGV. In DNA form, the CDR3 reads TGTGCCAGCAGCTTTGCCAGGGTGGCGACTGAAGCTTTCTTT. The encoded protein is CASSFARVATEAFF. Full variable domain (outside the CDR3, taken from reference TRBV11-2 and TRBJ1-1): EAGVAQSPRYKIIEKRQSVAFWCNPISGHATLYWYQQILGQGPKLLIQFQNNGVVDDSQLPKDRFSAERLKGVDSTLKIQPAKLEDSAVYLCASSFARVATEAFFGQGTRLTVV.

DNA of the CDR3: TGTGCCAGCAGCCCCCGGACTAGCGGGACTGTCGGGGAGCTGTTTTTT. Translated, it gives CASSPRTSGTVGELFF. The chain employs TRBV9 and TRBJ2-2; 12 nucleotides align to TRBD2. J lost 7 bases, V lost 4 bases, and 8 bases had no gene match. CDR1 and CDR2 from the germline V gene are SGDLS and YYNGEE. This CDR3 has 16 residues.

This clone was seen more than once but under ten times. The V and J genes are TRBV28 and TRBJ2-7, with D possibly being TRBD2 (6 bases). The CDR3 runs to 13 residues. The germline gives CDR1 MDHEN, CDR2 SYDVKM. V was shortened by 2 bases and J by 6 bases, with 11 bases between the two germline ends. CDR3 bases: TGTGCCAGCAGTTTACCCGGAGCGGGCGAGCAGTACTTC. Its protein is CASSLPGAGEQYF. The complete variable domain, with remaining parts taken from reference TRBV28 and TRBJ2-7, reads DVKVTQSSRYLVKRTGEKVFLECVQDMDHENMFWYRQDPGLGLRLIYFSYDVKMKEKGDIPEGYSVSREKKERFSLILESASTNQTSMYLCASSLPGAGEQYFGPGTRLTVT.

V gene TRBV19 combines with J gene TRBJ2-2; 11 bases are a match to TRBD2. V shed 0 bases and J 14 bases; nucleotides not matched to a gene: 8. Germline V CDR1 and CDR2: LNHDA, SQIVND (reference sequence). The CDR3 contains 15 residues. For the CDR3, the DNA is TGTGCCAGTAGTATAGAATGGCTAGCGGGAGGCAATCTGTTTTTT. It codes for CASSIEWLAGGNLFF.

The genes are TRBV6-2 or TRBV6-3 and TRBJ2-7; D is perhaps TRBD1 (6 bases). The CDR3 loop spans 17 amino acids. CDR1 is MNHEY and CDR2 is SVGEGT in the germline V gene. Trimming cost V 0 bases and J 4 bases, with 19 bases left between them. The chain's CDR3 is CASSYSIAGADRYEQYF. CDR3 bases: TGTGCCAGCAGTTACTCGATTGCAGGGGCCGACCGATACGAGCAGTACTTC.

The chain carries TRBV5-5 and TRBJ2-1, with a possible D match to TRBD1 (6 bases). The CDR3 length is 12 residues. V lost 4 bases and J 10 bases, leaving 12 bases between the germline ends. Germline CDR1 is SGHKS and CDR2 is YYEKEE (reference sequence). In DNA form, the CDR3 reads TGTGCCAGCAGCATAATCGGACAGGAGCAGTTCTTC. This codes for CASSIIGQEQFF.

The chain links TRBV6-1 to TRBJ2-1; TRBD1 matches at 7 bases. Unmatched junction bases numbered 8, after V lost 3 bases and J lost 6 bases. This CDR3 has 15 amino acids. The germline V gene has CDR1 MNHNS and CDR2 SASEGT. CDR3 sequence reads: CASSELGQPFNEQFF. The CDR3 nucleotides read TGTGCCAGCAGTGAGTTGGGACAGCCATTCAATGAGCAGTTCTTC.

This clone has only one observation. The chain employs TRBV25-1 and TRBJ2-1; weak D call: TRBD2 (6 bases). The CDR3 extends over 14 amino acids. Deletions cut 4 bases from V and 3 bases from J, with 10 bases between. The germline gives CDR1 MGHDK, CDR2 SYGVNS. CDR3 DNA: TGTGCCAGCAGTGGTAGTAGCGGCTACAATGAGCAGTTCTTC. Protein: CASSGSSGYNEQFF.

The chain combines TRBV5-1 with TRBJ1-4; 7 bases fit TRBD1. Germline loops: CDR1 SGHRS, CDR2 YFSETQ. The CDR3 is 12 residues long. The J segment lost 11 bases and the V segment lost 4 bases, leaving 5 bases of the junction unmatched. The CDR3 loop reads CASSDPGQKLFF. The CDR3 region has the DNA TGCGCCAGCAGCGATCCGGGACAGAAACTGTTTTTT.

The gene calls are TRBV5-4 and TRBJ1-3, with 8 bases lining up with TRBD1. The junction had 6 bases not matched to a gene; V was cut back by 0 bases and J by 4 bases. The CDR3 is 16 amino acids. Germline V gives CDR1 SGHNT, CDR2 YYREEE (reference sequence). The DNA of the CDR3 is TGTGCCAGCAGCTTGGCCCCAGGGGGCTACGGAAACACCATATATTTT. Translating gives CASSLAPGGYGNTIYF.

This chain uses TRBV27 with TRBJ2-7, with TRBD1 matching 11 bases. V was clipped by 6 bases and J by 1 base; unmatched bases: 5. The CDR3 covers 15 residues. Germline assignment: CDR1 MNHEY and CDR2 SMNVEV (reference sequence). In DNA form, the CDR3 reads TGTGCCAGCAGCACCCGGGACAGGGGGTCCTACGAGCAGTACTTC. Translating it yields CASSTRDRGSYEQYF.

V is TRBV27 and J is TRBJ2-1, with 14 bases that match TRBD2. The germline gives CDR1 MNHEY, CDR2 SMNVEV (reference sequence). The V segment lost 5 bases and the J segment 7 bases; nucleotides outside the gene matches: 10. There are 17 residues in the CDR3. CDR3 bases: TGTGCCAGCAGTCCCTGGTCGGGACTAGCGGGAGAAAATGAGCAGTTCTTC. Amino acids: CASSPWSGLAGENEQFF.

The genes are TRBV18 and TRBJ2-5; perhaps TRBD2 as D (5 bases). The CDR3 runs to 15 residues. V was shortened by 3 bases and J by 2 bases, with 13 bases between the two germline ends. Germline lookup yields CDR1 KGHSH and CDR2 LQKENI. CDR3 loop: CASSPAKRTQETQYF. For the CDR3, the DNA is TGTGCCAGCTCACCTGCTAAGCGGACTCAAGAGACCCAGTACTTC. Complete variable domain (other parts from reference TRBV18 and TRBJ2-5): NAGVMQNPRHLVRRRGQEARLRCSPMKGHSHVYWYRQLPEEGLKFMVYLQKENIIDESGMPKERFSAEFPKEGPSILRIQQVVRGDSAAYFCASSPAKRTQETQYFGPGTRLLVL.

This clone was observed a few times. The J gene is TRBJ1-5, the V gene TRBV30; TRBD1 matches 9 bases. The germline CDR1 and CDR2 sequences are GTSNPN and SVGIG (reference sequence). The CDR3 has 14 residues. The J segment lost 3 bases and the V segment lost 6 bases, leaving 6 bases of the junction unmatched. CDR3 residues: CACRDRALNQPQHF. For the CDR3, the DNA is TGTGCCTGTCGGGACAGGGCCCTCAATCAGCCCCAGCATTTT.

The chain couples TRBV7-2 to TRBJ1-6; 7 bases map to TRBD1. Germline CDR1 SGHTA, CDR2 FQGNSA. Trimming removed 5 bases from V and 9 bases from J; junction bases left unmatched: 13. This CDR3 is built from 16 residues. The CDR3 reads CASSPVRGLGGSPLHF. CDR3 sequence (DNA): TGTGCCAGCAGCCCGGTTAGGGGGCTGGGTGGTTCACCCCTCCACTTT.